The rows below give T cell receptor beta chains drawn from one sample of a study of ipilimumab plus nivolumab after autologous stem cell transplantation. Using immunoSEQ multiplex PCR, the repertoire was profiled, and TCRdb retains in-frame clones only, with some absent. The table has some 10,000 clones, about four fifths seen once. The specimen was PBMCs, collected in a trial of ipilimumab plus nivolumab as post-transplant consolidation. The receptors shown here come from a male donor with diffuse large B-cell lymphoma. Each CDR3 is given with its conserved first and last residue. Fields, in order: D gene, clone size, V gene, J gene, CDR3 protein, CDR3 DNA. A D gene is named only where the DNA matches it firmly. The size field is filled for only some rows; it gives once, few, many or a size class.

D gene: -
clone size: -
V gene: TRBV27
J gene: TRBJ1-1
CDR3 protein: CASRKQGGRPEAFF
CDR3 DNA: TGTGCCAGCAGGAAACAGGGTGGACGTCCTGAAGCTTTCTTT

D gene: TRBD2
clone size: few
V gene: TRBV7-9
J gene: TRBJ2-1
CDR3 protein: CASSLVGERGGRNEQFF
CDR3 DNA: TGTGCCAGCAGCTTAGTGGGTGAGCGGGGGGGCCGCAATGAGCAGTTCTTC

D gene: -
clone size: -
V gene: TRBV27
J gene: TRBJ2-7
CDR3 protein: CASSLSITRSHSYEQYF
CDR3 DNA: TGTGCCAGCAGTTTATCGATAACTCGCAGTCACAGCTACGAGCAGTACTTC

D gene: TRBD2
clone size: few
V gene: TRBV7-2
J gene: TRBJ2-1
CDR3 protein: CASSLALSAGVVQFF
CDR3 DNA: TGTGCCAGCAGCTTAGCGCTTTCAGCGGGGGTCGTGCAGTTCTTC

D gene: -
clone size: -
V gene: TRBV5-1
J gene: TRBJ2-7
CDR3 protein: CASSRDIAYEQYF
CDR3 DNA: TGCGCCAGCAGCCGGGACATCGCCTACGAGCAGTACTTC

D gene: TRBD1
clone size: -
V gene: TRBV5-4
J gene: TRBJ2-7
CDR3 protein: CASSPDRGRTYEQYF
CDR3 DNA: TGTGCCAGCAGCCCAGACAGGGGGCGTACCTACGAGCAGTACTTC

D gene: -
clone size: -
V gene: TRBV28
J gene: TRBJ2-7
CDR3 protein: CASSALPGATYEQYF
CDR3 DNA: TGTGCCAGCAGTGCCTTGCCAGGGGCCACCTACGAGCAGTACTTC

D gene: TRBD2
clone size: -
V gene: TRBV7-6
J gene: TRBJ2-1
CDR3 protein: CASSSPLAGGPNEQFF
CDR3 DNA: TGTGCCAGCAGCTCCCCCCTAGCGGGGGGGCCTAATGAGCAGTTCTTC

D gene: TRBD2
clone size: -
V gene: TRBV7-6
J gene: TRBJ2-1
CDR3 protein: CASSPWSGGATGDEQFF
CDR3 DNA: TGTGCCAGCAGCCCATGGAGCGGGGGGGCAACTGGGGATGAGCAGTTCTTC

D gene: -
clone size: -
V gene: TRBV21-1
J gene: TRBJ2-3
CDR3 protein: CASSNKKTSGTDTQYF
CDR3 DNA: TGTGCCAGCAGCAACAAAAAGACTAGCGGCACAGATACGCAGTATTTT

D gene: -
clone size: -
V gene: TRBV7-8
J gene: TRBJ2-3
CDR3 protein: CASSLGKQADF
CDR3 DNA: TGTGCCAGCAGCTTAGGAAAACAGGCTGATTTT

D gene: TRBD2
clone size: -
V gene: TRBV4-2
J gene: TRBJ2-3
CDR3 protein: CASSQDTGGPDTQYF
CDR3 DNA: TGTGCCAGCAGCCAAGATACGGGGGGGCCAGATACGCAGTATTTT

D gene: -
clone size: -
V gene: TRBV7-9
J gene: TRBJ1-5
CDR3 protein: CASRGGEWWGNQPQHF
CDR3 DNA: TGTGCCAGCAGGGGAGGGGAGTGGTGGGGCAATCAGCCCCAGCATTTT

D gene: -
clone size: -
V gene: TRBV2
J gene: TRBJ2-1
CDR3 protein: CASSEYRGRVYEQFF
CDR3 DNA: TGTGCCAGCAGTGAATATCGGGGGCGCGTCTATGAGCAGTTCTTC

D gene: -
clone size: -
V gene: TRBV5-4
J gene: TRBJ1-6
CDR3 protein: CASSLGPDSPLHF
CDR3 DNA: TGTGCCAGCAGCCTCGGGCCGGATTCACCCCTCCACTTT

D gene: -
clone size: -
V gene: TRBV9
J gene: TRBJ1-6
CDR3 protein: CASSDGWGPGNSPLHF
CDR3 DNA: TGTGCCAGCAGCGACGGATGGGGGCCAGGTAATTCACCCCTCCACTTT

D gene: -
clone size: once
V gene: TRBV6-5
J gene: TRBJ2-5
CDR3 protein: CASSYDILGGQETQYF
CDR3 DNA: TGTGCCAGCAGTTACGACATATTAGGGGGGCAAGAGACCCAGTACTTC

D gene: TRBD2
clone size: -
V gene: TRBV5-1
J gene: TRBJ2-3
CDR3 protein: CASSSSSGAKADTQYF
CDR3 DNA: TGCGCCAGCAGCTCATCAAGCGGGGCCAAAGCAGATACGCAGTATTTT

D gene: -
clone size: -
V gene: TRBV2
J gene: TRBJ1-1
CDR3 protein: CASSPWIEGTEAFF
CDR3 DNA: TGTGCCAGCAGTCCTTGGATAGAAGGCACTGAAGCTTTCTTT

D gene: -
clone size: -
V gene: TRBV2
J gene: TRBJ1-1
CDR3 protein: CASSGPGRDTEAFF
CDR3 DNA: TGTGCCAGCAGTGGCCCTGGGAGGGACACTGAAGCTTTCTTT

D gene: -
clone size: -
V gene: TRBV6-5
J gene: TRBJ1-1
CDR3 protein: CASSPQEYTEAFF
CDR3 DNA: TGTGCCAGCAGCCCACAGGAGTACACTGAAGCTTTCTTT

D gene: TRBD2
clone size: -
V gene: TRBV4-2
J gene: TRBJ2-7
CDR3 protein: CASSQDGTSGVYEQYF
CDR3 DNA: TGTGCCAGCAGCCAAGATGGGACTAGCGGGGTCTACGAGCAGTACTTC

D gene: TRBD2
clone size: -
V gene: TRBV9
J gene: TRBJ2-2
CDR3 protein: CASSVDRLAGGLNTGELFF
CDR3 DNA: TGTGCCAGCAGCGTAGACAGACTAGCGGGGGGCCTGAACACCGGGGAGCTGTTTTTT

D gene: TRBD2
clone size: -
V gene: TRBV19
J gene: TRBJ2-1
CDR3 protein: CATSGVVEQFF
CDR3 DNA: TGTGCCACTAGCGGGGTTGTTGAGCAGTTCTTC

D gene: -
clone size: -
V gene: TRBV7-6
J gene: TRBJ2-3
CDR3 protein: CASSLGTVSTDTQYF
CDR3 DNA: TGTGCCAGCAGCTTGGGGACTGTTAGCACAGATACGCAGTATTTT

D gene: -
clone size: -
V gene: TRBV7-3
J gene: TRBJ2-7
CDR3 protein: CASFADRDEQYF
CDR3 DNA: TGTGCCAGCTTCGCCGATCGGGACGAGCAGTACTTC

D gene: -
clone size: medium-sized
V gene: TRBV18
J gene: TRBJ2-1
CDR3 protein: CASSPQVGTISPNEQFF
CDR3 DNA: TGTGCCAGCTCACCGCAAGTGGGGACAATCTCTCCCAATGAGCAGTTCTTC

D gene: -
clone size: few
V gene: TRBV6-5
J gene: TRBJ2-7
CDR3 protein: CASSYNTDSYEQYF
CDR3 DNA: TGTGCCAGCAGTTACAACACAGACTCCTACGAGCAGTACTTC

D gene: -
clone size: -
V gene: TRBV19
J gene: TRBJ1-5
CDR3 protein: CASSIDWSGGSNQPQHF
CDR3 DNA: TGTGCCAGTAGTATAGATTGGTCGGGGGGTAGCAATCAGCCCCAGCATTTT

D gene: TRBD1
clone size: -
V gene: TRBV6-1
J gene: TRBJ1-6
CDR3 protein: CASSVDRVNSPLHF
CDR3 DNA: TGTGCCAGCAGTGTGGACAGGGTGAATTCACCCCTCCACTTT

D gene: TRBD1
clone size: -
V gene: TRBV7-9
J gene: TRBJ1-5
CDR3 protein: CASSRQGDSNQPQHF
CDR3 DNA: TGTGCCAGCAGCCGACAGGGCGATAGCAATCAGCCCCAGCATTTT

D gene: -
clone size: -
V gene: TRBV7-3
J gene: TRBJ2-3
CDR3 protein: CASSLTHSQGSDTQYF
CDR3 DNA: TGTGCCAGCAGCTTAACACATTCTCAGGGGTCAGATACGCAGTATTTT

D gene: -
clone size: -
V gene: TRBV5-6
J gene: TRBJ1-5
CDR3 protein: CASNTRGGDSQPQHF
CDR3 DNA: TGTGCCAGCAACACCCGGGGAGGTGACAGTCAGCCCCAGCATTTT

D gene: -
clone size: medium-sized
V gene: TRBV29-1
J gene: TRBJ2-1
CDR3 protein: CSVRRRGHNEQFF
CDR3 DNA: TGCAGCGTGAGGCGGAGGGGACACAATGAGCAGTTCTTC

D gene: -
clone size: few
V gene: TRBV9
J gene: TRBJ2-3
CDR3 protein: CASSAGERQPSSTDTQYF
CDR3 DNA: TGTGCCAGCAGCGCAGGGGAACGACAGCCTTCTAGCACAGATACGCAGTATTTT

D gene: -
clone size: once
V gene: TRBV7-8
J gene: TRBJ1-4
CDR3 protein: CASSLRGNLANEKLFF
CDR3 DNA: TGTGCCAGCAGCTTAAGGGGAAATCTGGCTAATGAAAAACTGTTTTTT

D gene: -
clone size: -
V gene: TRBV4-1
J gene: TRBJ2-3
CDR3 protein: CASSHSSASTDTQYF
CDR3 DNA: TGCGCCAGCAGCCACTCGTCAGCTAGCACAGATACGCAGTATTTT

D gene: TRBD1
clone size: -
V gene: TRBV12-5
J gene: TRBJ1-1
CDR3 protein: CASSIQGAVTEAFF
CDR3 DNA: TGTGCTAGTTCTATACAGGGGGCGGTCACTGAAGCTTTCTTT

D gene: -
clone size: -
V gene: TRBV5-1
J gene: TRBJ1-2
CDR3 protein: CASSEDASGYTF
CDR3 DNA: TGCGCCAGCAGCGAGGACGCAAGTGGCTACACCTTC

D gene: -
clone size: -
V gene: TRBV5-1
J gene: TRBJ1-1
CDR3 protein: CASSLDVTDTEAFF
CDR3 DNA: TGCGCCAGCAGCTTGGATGTGACAGACACTGAAGCTTTCTTT

D gene: -
clone size: -
V gene: TRBV5-4
J gene: TRBJ2-1
CDR3 protein: CASSPSIASYNEQFF
CDR3 DNA: TGTGCCAGCAGCCCGTCGATTGCCTCCTACAATGAGCAGTTCTTC

D gene: TRBD1
clone size: -
V gene: TRBV6-6
J gene: TRBJ1-4
CDR3 protein: CASSFGDRPGKLFF
CDR3 DNA: TGTGCCAGCAGTTTTGGGGACAGGCCAGGAAAACTGTTTTTT

D gene: -
clone size: -
V gene: TRBV6-6
J gene: TRBJ1-6
CDR3 protein: CASRLSSYNSPLHF
CDR3 DNA: TGTGCCAGCAGACTGAGCTCCTATAATTCACCCCTCCACTTT

D gene: TRBD2
clone size: -
V gene: TRBV7-2
J gene: TRBJ2-7
CDR3 protein: CASSLGTSGGYEQYF
CDR3 DNA: TGTGCCAGCAGCCTAGGGACTAGCGGGGGATACGAGCAGTACTTC

D gene: TRBD2
clone size: -
V gene: TRBV6-1
J gene: TRBJ2-5
CDR3 protein: CASSAKRGGLGQETQYF
CDR3 DNA: TGTGCCAGCAGTGCCAAGCGGGGGGGCCTGGGACAAGAGACCCAGTACTTC

D gene: TRBD1
clone size: few
V gene: TRBV9
J gene: TRBJ2-3
CDR3 protein: CASNRDRGSDTQYF
CDR3 DNA: TGTGCCAGCAACCGGGACAGGGGGTCAGATACGCAGTATTTT

D gene: -
clone size: -
V gene: TRBV6-6
J gene: TRBJ2-5
CDR3 protein: CASTLTGFWETQYF
CDR3 DNA: TGTGCCAGCACCCTAACAGGGTTTTGGGAGACCCAGTACTTC

D gene: -
clone size: -
V gene: TRBV7-2
J gene: TRBJ1-1
CDR3 protein: CASRVPTGTEAFF
CDR3 DNA: TGTGCCAGCAGGGTACCTACAGGGACTGAAGCTTTCTTT

D gene: -
clone size: -
V gene: TRBV7-9
J gene: TRBJ1-1
CDR3 protein: CASSSSSQANTEAFF
CDR3 DNA: TGTGCCAGCAGCTCATCCTCCCAGGCGAACACTGAAGCTTTCTTT

D gene: -
clone size: -
V gene: TRBV10-3
J gene: TRBJ1-1
CDR3 protein: CAISERQDTEAFF
CDR3 DNA: TGTGCCATCAGTGAGCGACAGGACACTGAAGCTTTCTTT

D gene: TRBD1
clone size: -
V gene: TRBV28
J gene: TRBJ2-5
CDR3 protein: CASSLFSGTGTGDETQYF
CDR3 DNA: TGTGCCAGCAGTTTATTCTCGGGCACCGGGACAGGGGACGAGACCCAGTACTTC

D gene: -
clone size: -
V gene: TRBV27
J gene: TRBJ1-1
CDR3 protein: CASSLGLGVWQDEAFF
CDR3 DNA: TGTGCCAGCAGTTTAGGTCTGGGGGTCTGGCAGGATGAAGCTTTCTTT